The clone carrying this T cell receptor beta chain has at least ten counts. These data come from a study of CD8+CD57+ T cells in acquired aplastic anemia. It was genomic DNA that served as the template for profiling TCR beta VDJ and CDR3. Each CDR3 protein gets one entry after TCRdb re-called the reads with MiXCR. The sample lists 200,000 to 250,000 distinct CDR3 sequences, 45% to 50% occurring once. Losses at the gene ends were 10 bases for V and 0 bases for J; bases not matched to a gene: 9. CDR3 size: 15 residues. Per the germline V gene, CDR1 is LNHDA and CDR2 is SQIVND (reference sequence). CD8+CD57+ cell expansion had been shown by flow cytometry in patients chosen for sequencing.

This sequence was found in a human donor with aplastic anemia. Sequenced: sorted CD4+, CD8+, or CD8+CD57+ T cells (not recorded which) from PBMCs. The chain links TRBV19 to TRBJ2-1; 7 nucleotides align to TRBD2. CDR3 sequence (DNA): TGTGCCACCCGAGAGACTAGCTACTCCTACAATGAGCAGTTCTTC. As protein: CATRETSYSYNEQFF.